The text below deals with one T cell receptor beta chain. Profiling relied on immunoSEQ multiplex PCR, and the TCRdb table lists in-frame clones only, not all of them. The sample contains about 60,000 clones, around 95% of which appear only once. The sample is drawn from a study of control samples from healthy donors and cancer patients. CDR1 is SGHDT and CDR2 is YYEEEE in the germline V gene. V shed 7 bases and J 0 bases; nucleotides not matched to a gene: 6. The CDR3 sequence is 14 residues long. Specimen: blood. The chain couples TRBV5-6 to TRBJ2-5, with TRBD2 matching over 7 bases. The TCR comes from a woman between 18 and 30 years old in good health. The CDR3 spells CASGDLADQETQYF. The CDR3 nucleotides are TGTGCCAGCGGGGATCTAGCGGACCAAGAGACCCAGTACTTC. The variable domain in full, completed from reference TRBV5-6 and TRBJ2-5, reads DAGVTQSPTHLIKTRGQQVTLRCSPKSGHDTVSWYQQALGQGPQFIFQYYEEEERQRGNFPDRFSGHQFPNYSSELNVNALLLGDSALYLCASGDLADQETQYFGPGTRLLVL.